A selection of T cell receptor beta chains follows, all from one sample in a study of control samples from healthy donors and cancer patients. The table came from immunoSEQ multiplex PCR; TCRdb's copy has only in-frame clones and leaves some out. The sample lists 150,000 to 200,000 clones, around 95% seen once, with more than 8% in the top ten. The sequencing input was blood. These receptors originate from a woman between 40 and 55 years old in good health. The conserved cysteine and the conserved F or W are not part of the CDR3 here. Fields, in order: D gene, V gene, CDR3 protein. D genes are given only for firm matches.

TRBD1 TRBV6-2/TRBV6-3 ASSSIPTGRNYGYT
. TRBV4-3 ASSQDAAGVGYGYT
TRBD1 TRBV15 ATSEFYRGDNEKLF
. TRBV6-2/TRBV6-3 ASSSPAYGYT
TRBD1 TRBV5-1 ASRERQGATNEKLF
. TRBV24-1 ATSEVGRETQY
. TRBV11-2 ASSLGNSGNTIY
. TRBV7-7 ASSPYKGNTIY
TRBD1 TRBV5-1 ASRVVFGDRYEAF
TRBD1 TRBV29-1 SARDSYEQY
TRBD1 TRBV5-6 ASSLRRTGGYT
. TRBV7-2 ASSLDGGSYEQY
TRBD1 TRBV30 AWSVPARGLGGNTIY
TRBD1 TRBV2 ASSESGRTGNYGYT
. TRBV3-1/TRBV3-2 ASSQDVARVTEAF
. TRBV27 ATTFWGGKQF
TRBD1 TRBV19 ASSRRTGGVNQPQH
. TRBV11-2 ASSLDGQAVREQF
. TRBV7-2 ASRPGSGTDTQY
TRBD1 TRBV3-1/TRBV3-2 ASSQNRGRGSPLH
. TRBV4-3 ASSRFPPAGSSYNSPLH
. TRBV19 ASSIGGSWGEQY
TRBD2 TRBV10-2 ASTLAGASYEQY
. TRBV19 ASRGAGISNQPQH
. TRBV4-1 ASSQDRRATGELF
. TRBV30 AWSAGTGGNTIY
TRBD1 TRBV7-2 ASNLRGRWETQY
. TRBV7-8 ASSAGSTYEQY
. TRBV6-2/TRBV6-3 ASSPNLGAGASLDTQY
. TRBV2 ATQGQGNQPQH
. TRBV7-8 ASSPLISGGREAF
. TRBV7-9 ASSGRQGDTGELF
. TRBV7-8 ASSLYQTGNSPLH
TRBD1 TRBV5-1 ASSKGQGAGETQY
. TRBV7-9 ASSLAPINLRGFLSPLH
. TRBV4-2 ASSQDSERETQY
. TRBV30 AWSVNLRTEAF
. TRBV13 ASSLGPRKNQPQH
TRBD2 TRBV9 ASSVAGLLSDTQY
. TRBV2 ATLGKGTDTQY
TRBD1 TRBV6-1 ASSERGGTGGTDTQY
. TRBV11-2 ASSPQATAGTEAF
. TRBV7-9 ASSLRESGASSYNEQF
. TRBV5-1 ASSLGRQNTEAF
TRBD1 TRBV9 ASSVTGGQETQY
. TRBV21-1 ASSPPGTGDNQPQH
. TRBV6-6 ASRAGSSDTQY
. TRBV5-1 ASSLELGRVDTIY
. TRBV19 ASLSATRGGYT
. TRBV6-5 ASSYSRGFNTEAF
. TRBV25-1 ASRATGSHEQY
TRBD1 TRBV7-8 ASSSTGGRQPQH
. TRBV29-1 SVEVVGIGEDYT
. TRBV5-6 ASSLQAQPQH
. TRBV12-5 ASGLSGDFGPEAF
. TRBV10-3 ATKDGISGNTIY
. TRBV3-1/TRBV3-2 ASSQATTEAF
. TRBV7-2 ASSLVPTSTGELF
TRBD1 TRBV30 AWRGQGASPLH